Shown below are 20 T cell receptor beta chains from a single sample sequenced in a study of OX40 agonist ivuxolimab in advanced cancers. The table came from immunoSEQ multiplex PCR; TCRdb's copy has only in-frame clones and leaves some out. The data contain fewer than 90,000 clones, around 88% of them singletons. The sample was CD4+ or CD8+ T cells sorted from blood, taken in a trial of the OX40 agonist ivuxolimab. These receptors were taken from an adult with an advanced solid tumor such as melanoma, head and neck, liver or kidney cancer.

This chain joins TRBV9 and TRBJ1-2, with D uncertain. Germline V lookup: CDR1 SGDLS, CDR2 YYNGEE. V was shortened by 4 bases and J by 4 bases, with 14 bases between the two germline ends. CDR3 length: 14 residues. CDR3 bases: TGTGCCAGCAGCAGACCCGTTGGGCCCTATGGCTACACCTTC. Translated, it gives CASSRPVGPYGYTF.

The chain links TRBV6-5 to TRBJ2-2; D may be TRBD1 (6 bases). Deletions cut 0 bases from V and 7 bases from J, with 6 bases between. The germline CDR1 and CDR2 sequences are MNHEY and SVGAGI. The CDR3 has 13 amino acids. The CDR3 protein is CASSYSTGGELFF. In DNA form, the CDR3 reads TGTGCCAGCAGTTACTCGACAGGCGGGGAGCTGTTTTTT.

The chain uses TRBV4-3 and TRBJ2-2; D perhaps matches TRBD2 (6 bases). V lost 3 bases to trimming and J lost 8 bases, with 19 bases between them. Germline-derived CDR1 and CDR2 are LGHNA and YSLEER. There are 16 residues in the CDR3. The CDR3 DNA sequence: TGCGCCAGCAGCCAGACAGAATCGGGGGTAACTGGGGAGCTGTTTTTT. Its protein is CASSQTESGVTGELFF.

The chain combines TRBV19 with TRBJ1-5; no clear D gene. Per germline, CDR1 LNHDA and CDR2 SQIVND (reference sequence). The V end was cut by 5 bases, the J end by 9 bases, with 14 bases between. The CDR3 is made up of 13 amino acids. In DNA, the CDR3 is TGTGCCAGTAGTGGGGTCTTGGTTGGGCCCCAGCATTTT. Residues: CASSGVLVGPQHF.

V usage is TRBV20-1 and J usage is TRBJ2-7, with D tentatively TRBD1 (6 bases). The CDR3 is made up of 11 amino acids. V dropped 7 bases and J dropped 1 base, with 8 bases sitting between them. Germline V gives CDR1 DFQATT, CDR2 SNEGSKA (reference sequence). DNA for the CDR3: TGCAGTGTTGACAGGTCCTACGAGCAGTACTTC. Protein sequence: CSVDRSYEQYF.

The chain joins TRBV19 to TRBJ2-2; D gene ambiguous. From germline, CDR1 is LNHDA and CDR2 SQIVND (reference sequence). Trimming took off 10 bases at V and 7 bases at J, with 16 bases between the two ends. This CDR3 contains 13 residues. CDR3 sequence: CATLDSVDGELFF. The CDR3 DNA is TGTGCCACCTTAGACTCGGTCGACGGGGAGCTGTTTTTT.

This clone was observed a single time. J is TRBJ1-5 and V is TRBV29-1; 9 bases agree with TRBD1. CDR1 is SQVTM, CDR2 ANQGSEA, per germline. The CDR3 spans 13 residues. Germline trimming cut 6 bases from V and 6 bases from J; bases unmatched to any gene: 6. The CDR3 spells CSVGTGRGQPQHF. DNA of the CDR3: TGCAGCGTGGGGACAGGGCGGGGTCAGCCCCAGCATTTT. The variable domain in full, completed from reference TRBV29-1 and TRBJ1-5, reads SAVISQKPSRDICQRGTSLTIQCQVDSQVTMMFWYRQQPGQSLTLIATANQGSEATYESGFVIDKFPISRPNLTFSTLTVSNMSPEDSSIYLCSVGTGRGQPQHFGDGTRLSIL.

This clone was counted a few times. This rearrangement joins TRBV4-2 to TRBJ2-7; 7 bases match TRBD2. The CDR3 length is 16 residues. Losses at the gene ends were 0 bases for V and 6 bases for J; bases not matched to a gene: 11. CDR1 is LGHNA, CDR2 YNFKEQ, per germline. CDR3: CASSQEKGRERSEQYF. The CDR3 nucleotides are TGTGCCAGCAGCCAAGAAAAGGGGCGGGAGCGTAGCGAGCAGTACTTC.

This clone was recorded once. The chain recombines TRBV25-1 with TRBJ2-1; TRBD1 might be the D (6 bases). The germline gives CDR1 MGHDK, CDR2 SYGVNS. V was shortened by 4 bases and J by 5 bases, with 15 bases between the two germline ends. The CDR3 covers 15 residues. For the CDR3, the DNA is TGTGCCAGCAGTGTATACCGGGACACTAACAATGAGCAGTTCTTC. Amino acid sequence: CASSVYRDTNNEQFF.

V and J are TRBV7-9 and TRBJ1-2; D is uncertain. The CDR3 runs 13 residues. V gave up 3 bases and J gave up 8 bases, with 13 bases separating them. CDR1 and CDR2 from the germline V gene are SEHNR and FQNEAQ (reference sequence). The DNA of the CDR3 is TGTGCCAGCAGCTTGAACGCCTTCTTGGGCTACACCTTC. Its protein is CASSLNAFLGYTF. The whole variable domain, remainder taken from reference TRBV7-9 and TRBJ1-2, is DTGVSQNPRHKITKRGQNVTFRCDPISEHNRLYWYRQTLGQGPEFLTYFQNEAQLEKSRLLSDRFSAERPKGSFSTLEIQRTEQGDSAMYLCASSLNAFLGYTFGSGTRLTVV.

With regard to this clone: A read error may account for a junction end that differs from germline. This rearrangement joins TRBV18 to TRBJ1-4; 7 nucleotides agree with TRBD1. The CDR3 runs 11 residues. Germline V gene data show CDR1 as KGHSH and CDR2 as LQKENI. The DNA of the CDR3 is TGTGCCAGCTCAGCAGGGACAGCGGGGCATTTT. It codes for CASSAGTAGHF.

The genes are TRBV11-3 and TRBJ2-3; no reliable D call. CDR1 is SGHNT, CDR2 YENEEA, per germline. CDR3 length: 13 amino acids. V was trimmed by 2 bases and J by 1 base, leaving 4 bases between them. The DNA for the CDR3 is TGTGCCAGCAGCTTAACCGGCACAGATACGCAGTATTTT. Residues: CASSLTGTDTQYF.

The CDR3 region is CASSVAGTGEEAFF. CDR3 DNA: TGTGCCAGCAGCGTAGCCGGGACAGGGGAAGAAGCTTTCTTT. The V gene is TRBV9, the J gene TRBJ1-1; TRBD1 agrees at 10 bases. V shed 0 bases and J 8 bases; nucleotides not matched to a gene: 4. CDR1 SGDLS and CDR2 YYNGEE come from the germline V gene. The CDR3 consists of 14 residues.

In DNA, the CDR3 is TGTGCATATGGAGATGGAAAATATAGCAATCAGCCCCAGCATTTT. Translation: CAYGDGKYSNQPQHF. The chain carries TRBV30 and TRBJ1-5; D is undetermined. Germline V CDR1 and CDR2: GTSNPN, SVGIG (reference sequence). This CDR3 has 15 amino acids.

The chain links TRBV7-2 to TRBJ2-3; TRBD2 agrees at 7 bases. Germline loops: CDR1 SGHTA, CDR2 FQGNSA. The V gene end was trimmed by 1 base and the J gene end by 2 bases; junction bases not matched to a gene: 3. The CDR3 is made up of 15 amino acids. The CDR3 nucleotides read TGTGCCAGCAGCTTAGTTAGCGGGCCCACAGATACGCAGTATTTT. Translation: CASSLVSGPTDTQYF.

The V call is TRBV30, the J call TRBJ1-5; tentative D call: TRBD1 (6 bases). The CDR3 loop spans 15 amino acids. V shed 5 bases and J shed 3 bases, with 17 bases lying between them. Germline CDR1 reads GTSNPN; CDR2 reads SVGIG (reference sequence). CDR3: CAWGRSGGANQPQHF. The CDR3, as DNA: TGTGCCTGGGGGCGCTCTGGGGGGGCCAATCAGCCCCAGCATTTT.

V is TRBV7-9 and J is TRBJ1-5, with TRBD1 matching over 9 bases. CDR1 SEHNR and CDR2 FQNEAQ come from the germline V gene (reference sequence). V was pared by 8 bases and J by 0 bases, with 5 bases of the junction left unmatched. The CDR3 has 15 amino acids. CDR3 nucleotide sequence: TGTGCCAGCTCAAGGACAGGGGATAGCAATCAGCCCCAGCATTTT. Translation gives CASSRTGDSNQPQHF. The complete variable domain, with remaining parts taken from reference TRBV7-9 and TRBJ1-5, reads DTGVSQNPRHKITKRGQNVTFRCDPISEHNRLYWYRQTLGQGPEFLTYFQNEAQLEKSRLLSDRFSAERPKGSFSTLEIQRTEQGDSAMYLCASSRTGDSNQPQHFGDGTRLSIL.

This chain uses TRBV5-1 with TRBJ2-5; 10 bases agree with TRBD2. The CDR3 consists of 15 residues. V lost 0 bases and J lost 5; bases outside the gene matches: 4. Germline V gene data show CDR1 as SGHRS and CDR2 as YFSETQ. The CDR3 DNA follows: TGCGCCAGCAGCTTGGGAGCGGGAGGGATTGAGACCCAGTACTTC. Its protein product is CASSLGAGGIETQYF.

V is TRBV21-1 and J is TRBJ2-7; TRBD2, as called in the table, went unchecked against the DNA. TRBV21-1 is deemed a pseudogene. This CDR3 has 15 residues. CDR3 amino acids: CASSKETGQEVEQYF. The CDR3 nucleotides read TGTGCCAGCAGCAAAGAAACTGGGCAGGAGGTAGAGCAGTACTTC.

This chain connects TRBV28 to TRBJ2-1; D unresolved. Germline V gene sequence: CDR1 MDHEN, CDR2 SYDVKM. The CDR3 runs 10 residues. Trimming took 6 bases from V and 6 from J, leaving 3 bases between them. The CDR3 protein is CASSRNEQFF. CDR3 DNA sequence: TGTGCCAGCAGCCGCAATGAGCAGTTCTTC.